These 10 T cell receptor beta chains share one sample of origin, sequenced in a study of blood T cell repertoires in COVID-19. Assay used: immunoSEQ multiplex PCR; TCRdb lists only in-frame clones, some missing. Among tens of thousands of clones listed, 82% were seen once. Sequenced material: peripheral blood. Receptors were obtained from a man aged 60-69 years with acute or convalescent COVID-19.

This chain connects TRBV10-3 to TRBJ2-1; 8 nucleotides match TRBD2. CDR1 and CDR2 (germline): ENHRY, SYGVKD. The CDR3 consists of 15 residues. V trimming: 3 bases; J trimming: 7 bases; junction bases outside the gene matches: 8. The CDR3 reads CAISDSQGGGNEQFF. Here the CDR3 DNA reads TGTGCCATCAGTGATTCGCAGGGCGGGGGGAATGAGCAGTTCTTC.

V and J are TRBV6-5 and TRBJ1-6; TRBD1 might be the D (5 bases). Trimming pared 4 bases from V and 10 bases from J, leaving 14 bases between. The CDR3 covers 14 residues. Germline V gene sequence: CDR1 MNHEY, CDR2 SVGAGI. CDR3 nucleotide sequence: TGTGCCAGCAGTTTTCAGGGATCGTGGTCACCCCTCCACTTT. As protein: CASSFQGSWSPLHF.

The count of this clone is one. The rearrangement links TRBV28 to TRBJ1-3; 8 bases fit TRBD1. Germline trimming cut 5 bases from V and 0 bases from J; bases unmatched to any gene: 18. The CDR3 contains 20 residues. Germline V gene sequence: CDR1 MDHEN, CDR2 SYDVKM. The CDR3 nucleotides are TGTGCCAGCAGTCCATCCCTCGGACAGGGCCACCCATCCTCTGGAAACACCATATATTTT. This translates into CASSPSLGQGHPSSGNTIYF.

In DNA form, the CDR3 reads TGTGCCAGTAGTAGGCAGTCTTATGGCTACACCTTC. This codes for CASSRQSYGYTF. The chain recombines TRBV19 with TRBJ1-2; no firm D call. Germline V gives CDR1 LNHDA, CDR2 SQIVND (reference sequence). V shed 4 bases and J shed 5 bases, with 8 bases lying between them. The CDR3 is 12 amino acids.

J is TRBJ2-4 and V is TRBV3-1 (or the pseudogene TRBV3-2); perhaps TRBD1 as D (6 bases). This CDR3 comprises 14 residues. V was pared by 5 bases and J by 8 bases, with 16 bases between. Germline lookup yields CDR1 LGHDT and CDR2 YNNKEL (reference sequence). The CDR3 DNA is TGTGCCAGCAGCGCCAGGGGAGTAGGTGACATTCAGTACTTC. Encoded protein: CASSARGVGDIQYF.

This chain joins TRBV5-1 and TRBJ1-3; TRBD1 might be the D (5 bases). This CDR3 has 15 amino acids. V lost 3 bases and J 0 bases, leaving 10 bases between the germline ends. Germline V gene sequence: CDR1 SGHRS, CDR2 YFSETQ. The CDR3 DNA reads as TGCGCCAGCAGCTGGCCGACAGACTCTGGAAACACCATATATTTT. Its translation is CASSWPTDSGNTIYF.

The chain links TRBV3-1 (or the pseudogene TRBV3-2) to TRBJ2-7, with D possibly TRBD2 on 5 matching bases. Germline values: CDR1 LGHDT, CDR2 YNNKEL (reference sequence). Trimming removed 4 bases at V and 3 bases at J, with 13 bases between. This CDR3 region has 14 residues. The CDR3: CASSPPTAVYEQYF. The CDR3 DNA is TGTGCCAGCAGCCCCCCCACAGCGGTCTACGAGCAGTACTTC.

This chain's CDR3 is CASSFRQTGNTIYF. The CDR3 region has the DNA TGTGCCAGCAGCTTTAGACAGACGGGAAACACCATATATTTT. The gene calls are TRBV11-1 and TRBJ1-3, with D possibly TRBD1 on 5 matching bases. The CDR3 extends over 14 amino acids. The germline V gene encodes CDR1 SGHAT and CDR2 FQDESV (reference sequence). V lost 3 bases to trimming and J lost 4 bases, with 10 bases between them.

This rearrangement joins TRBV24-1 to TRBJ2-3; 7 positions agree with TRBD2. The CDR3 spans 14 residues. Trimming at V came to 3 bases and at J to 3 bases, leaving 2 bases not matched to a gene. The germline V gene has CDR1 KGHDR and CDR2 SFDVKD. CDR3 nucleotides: TGTGCCACCAGTGATCCGGGACTAACAGATACGCAGTATTTT. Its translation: CATSDPGLTDTQYF.

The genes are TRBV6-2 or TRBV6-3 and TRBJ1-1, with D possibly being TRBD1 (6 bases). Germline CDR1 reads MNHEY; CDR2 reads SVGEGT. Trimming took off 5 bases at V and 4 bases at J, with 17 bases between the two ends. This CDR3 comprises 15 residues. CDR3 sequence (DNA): TGTGCCAGCAGTATCGCAGGGACATCTGGCACTGAAGCTTTCTTT. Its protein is CASSIAGTSGTEAFF.